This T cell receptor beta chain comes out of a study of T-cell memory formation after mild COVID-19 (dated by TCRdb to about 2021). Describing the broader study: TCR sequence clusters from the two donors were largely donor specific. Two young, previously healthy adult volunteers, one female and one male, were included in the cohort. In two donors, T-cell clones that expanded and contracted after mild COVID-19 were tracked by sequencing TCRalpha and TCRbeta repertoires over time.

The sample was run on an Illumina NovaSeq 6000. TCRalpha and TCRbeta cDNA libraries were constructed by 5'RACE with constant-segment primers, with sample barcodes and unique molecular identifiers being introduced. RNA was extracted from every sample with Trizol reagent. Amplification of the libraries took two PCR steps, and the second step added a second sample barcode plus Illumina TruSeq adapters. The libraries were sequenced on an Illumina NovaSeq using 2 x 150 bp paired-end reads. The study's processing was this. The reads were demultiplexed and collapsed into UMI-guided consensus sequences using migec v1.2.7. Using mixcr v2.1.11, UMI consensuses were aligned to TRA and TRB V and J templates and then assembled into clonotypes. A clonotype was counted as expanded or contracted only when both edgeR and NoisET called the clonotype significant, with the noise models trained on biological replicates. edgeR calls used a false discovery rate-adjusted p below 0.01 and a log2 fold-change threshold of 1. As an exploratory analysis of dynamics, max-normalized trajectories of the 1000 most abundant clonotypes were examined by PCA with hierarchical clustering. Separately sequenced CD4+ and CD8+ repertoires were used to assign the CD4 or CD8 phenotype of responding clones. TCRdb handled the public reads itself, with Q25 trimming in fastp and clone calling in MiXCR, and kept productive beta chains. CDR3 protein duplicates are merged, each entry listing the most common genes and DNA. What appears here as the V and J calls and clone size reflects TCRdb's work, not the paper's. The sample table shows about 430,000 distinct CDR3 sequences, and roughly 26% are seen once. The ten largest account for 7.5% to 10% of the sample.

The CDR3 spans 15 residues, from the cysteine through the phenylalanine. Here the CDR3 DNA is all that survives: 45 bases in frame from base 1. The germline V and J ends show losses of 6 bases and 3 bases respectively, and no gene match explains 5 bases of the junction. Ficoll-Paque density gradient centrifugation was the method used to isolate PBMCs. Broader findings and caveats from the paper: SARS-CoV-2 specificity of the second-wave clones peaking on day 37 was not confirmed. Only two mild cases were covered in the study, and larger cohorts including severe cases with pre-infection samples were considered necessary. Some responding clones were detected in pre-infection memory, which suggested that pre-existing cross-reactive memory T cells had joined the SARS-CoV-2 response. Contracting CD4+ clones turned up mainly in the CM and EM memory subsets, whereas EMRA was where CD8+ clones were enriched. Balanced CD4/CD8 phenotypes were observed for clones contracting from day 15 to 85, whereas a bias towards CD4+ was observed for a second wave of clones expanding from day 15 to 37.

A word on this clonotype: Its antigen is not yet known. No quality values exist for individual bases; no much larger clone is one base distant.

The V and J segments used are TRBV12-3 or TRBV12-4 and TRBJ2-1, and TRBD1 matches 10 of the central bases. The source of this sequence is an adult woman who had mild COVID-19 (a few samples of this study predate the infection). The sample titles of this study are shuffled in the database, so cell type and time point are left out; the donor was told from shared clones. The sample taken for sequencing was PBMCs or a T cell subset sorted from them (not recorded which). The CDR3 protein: CASRPGQGYYNEQFF. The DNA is TGTGCCAGCAGGCCGGGACAGGGGTACTACAATGAGCAGTTCTTC.